This TCR beta chain came from a study of blood T cells in healthy people across ages. Per germline, CDR1 SGHTA and CDR2 FQGNSA. The CDR3 is 16 amino acids. Trimming removed 4 bases from V and 10 bases from J, with 23 bases in between. Study-wide results and limits: Researchers deemed the diversity estimates from one million T cells underestimates. Because sorting was not performed, PBMCs prevented conclusive naive versus antigen-experienced comparison.

This clonotype was found once. The antigen is unknown. For the second PCR, which ran for roughly 6 to 12 cycles, a sample-barcoded 5' primer and a J-beta primer mix were used. TCRdb reprocessed the 5' RACE reads via MiXCR and lists one record per CDR3 protein. The sample shows fewer than 750,000 distinct CDR3 sequences, 52% of them seen only once. The sequence was obtained from a woman of 80 years or more in good health. The sample comprised blood. This chain joins TRBV7-2 and TRBJ2-1; maybe TRBD1 (5 bases). CDR3 residues: CASSYLSGWGLGEQFF. CDR3 coding DNA: TGTGCCAGCAGCTACCTATCAGGGTGGGGTCTTGGCGAGCAGTTCTTC.